The subject of this entry is one T cell receptor (beta chain). Its target is not known. This same CDR3 is encoded by further DNA sequences in the sample. The entry originates in a study of graft-versus-host responses after intestinal transplantation. For the study at large: Transplant recipients had multivisceral, liver-intestinal, or isolated intestinal grafts.

Study results and caveats: Present in recipient marrow, GvH clones included some that appeared first in ileum or blood. Those patients showing graft-donor T cell macrochimerism displayed high graft-versus-host to host-versus-graft clonal ratios in allografts.

The data were produced by immunoSEQ multiplex PCR, yet TCRdb's version contains in-frame clones alone and is incomplete. The sample has about 120,000 clones, 80% to 95% seen once. CDR3 length: 15 residues. Germline CDR1 is LNHDA and CDR2 is SQIVND (reference sequence). V was trimmed by 4 bases and J by 4 bases, leaving 17 bases between them. The chain employs TRBV19 and TRBJ2-7; D perhaps matches TRBD1 (5 bases). This sample comprised unstimulated CD4+ T cells sorted from spleen or lymph node cells, obtained before intestinal transplant. The sequence came from a human donor who received an intestinal transplant. The CDR3 sequence: CASSRSRGQGYEQYF. The CDR3 nucleotides read TGTGCCAGTAGTAGGTCTCGTGGGCAGGGTTACGAGCAGTACTTC.